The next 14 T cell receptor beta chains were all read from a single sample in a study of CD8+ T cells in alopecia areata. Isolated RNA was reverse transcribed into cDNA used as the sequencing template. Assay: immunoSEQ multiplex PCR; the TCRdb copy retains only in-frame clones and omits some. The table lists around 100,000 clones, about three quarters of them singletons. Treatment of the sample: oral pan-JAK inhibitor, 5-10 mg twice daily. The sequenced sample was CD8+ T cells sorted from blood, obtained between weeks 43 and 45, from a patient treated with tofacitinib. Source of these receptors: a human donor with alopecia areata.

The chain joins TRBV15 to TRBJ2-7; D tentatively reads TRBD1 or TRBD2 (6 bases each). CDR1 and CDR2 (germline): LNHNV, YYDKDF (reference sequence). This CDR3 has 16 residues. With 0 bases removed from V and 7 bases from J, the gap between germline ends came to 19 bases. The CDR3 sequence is CATSRDLGRGAGEQYF. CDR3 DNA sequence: TGTGCCACCAGCAGAGATCTCGGTAGGGGGGCAGGAGAGCAGTACTTC.

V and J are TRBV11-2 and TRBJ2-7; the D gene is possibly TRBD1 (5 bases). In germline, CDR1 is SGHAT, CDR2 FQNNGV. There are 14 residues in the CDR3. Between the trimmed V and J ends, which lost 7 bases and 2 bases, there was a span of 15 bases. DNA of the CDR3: TGTGCCAGCACCCCCGGACACGGAACCTACGAGCAGTACTTC. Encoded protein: CASTPGHGTYEQYF.

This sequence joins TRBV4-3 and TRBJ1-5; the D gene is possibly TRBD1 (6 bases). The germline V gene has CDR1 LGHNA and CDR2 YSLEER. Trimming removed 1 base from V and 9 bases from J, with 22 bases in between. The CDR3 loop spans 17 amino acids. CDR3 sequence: CASSQGWGEGGWLPQHF. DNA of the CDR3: TGCGCCAGCAGCCAAGGATGGGGCGAGGGGGGGTGGCTGCCCCAGCATTTT.

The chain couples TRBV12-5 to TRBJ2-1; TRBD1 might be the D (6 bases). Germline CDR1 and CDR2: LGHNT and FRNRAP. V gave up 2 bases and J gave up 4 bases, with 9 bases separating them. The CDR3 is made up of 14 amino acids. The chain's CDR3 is CASGLSGQYNEQFF. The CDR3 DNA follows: TGTGCTAGTGGTTTGTCGGGACAATACAATGAGCAGTTCTTC.

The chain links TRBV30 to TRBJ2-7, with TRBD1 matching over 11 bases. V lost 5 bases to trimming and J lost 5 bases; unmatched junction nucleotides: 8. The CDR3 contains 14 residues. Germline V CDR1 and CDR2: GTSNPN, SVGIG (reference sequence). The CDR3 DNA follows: TGTGCCTGGCATCCGGGACAGGGGGTCCACGAGCAGTACTTC. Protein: CAWHPGQGVHEQYF.

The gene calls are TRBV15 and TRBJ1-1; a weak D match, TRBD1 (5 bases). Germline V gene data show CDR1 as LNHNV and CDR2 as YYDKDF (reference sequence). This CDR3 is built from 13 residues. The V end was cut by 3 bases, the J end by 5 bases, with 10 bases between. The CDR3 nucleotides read TGTGCCACCAGCAGTGGGACGGGGACTGAAGCTTTCTTT. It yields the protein CATSSGTGTEAFF. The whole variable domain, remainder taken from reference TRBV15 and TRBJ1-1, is DAMVIQNPRYQVTQFGKPVTLSCSQTLNHNVMYWYQQKSSQAPKLLFHYYDKDFNNEADTPDNFQSRRPNTSFCFLDIRSPGLGDTAMYLCATSSGTGTEAFFGQGTRLTVV.

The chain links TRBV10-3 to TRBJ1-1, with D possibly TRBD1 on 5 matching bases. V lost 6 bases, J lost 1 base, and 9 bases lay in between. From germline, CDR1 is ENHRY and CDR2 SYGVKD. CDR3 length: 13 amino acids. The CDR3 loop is CAIRADRNTEAFF. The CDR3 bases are TGTGCCATCAGAGCAGACAGGAACACTGAAGCTTTCTTT.

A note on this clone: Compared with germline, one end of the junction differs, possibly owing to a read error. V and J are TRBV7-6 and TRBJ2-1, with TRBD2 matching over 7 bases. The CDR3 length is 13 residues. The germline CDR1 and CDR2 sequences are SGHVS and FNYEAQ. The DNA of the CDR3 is TGTCCCAGCAGTCATCTGGGGAGGGATGAGCAGTTCTTC. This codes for CPSSHLGRDEQFF.

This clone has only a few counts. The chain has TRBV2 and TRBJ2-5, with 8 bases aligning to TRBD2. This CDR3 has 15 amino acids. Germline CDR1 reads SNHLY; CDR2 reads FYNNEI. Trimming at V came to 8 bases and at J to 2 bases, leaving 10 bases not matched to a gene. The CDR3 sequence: CASAGSGGGQETQYF. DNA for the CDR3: TGTGCCAGCGCCGGATCGGGGGGGGGACAAGAGACCCAGTACTTC.

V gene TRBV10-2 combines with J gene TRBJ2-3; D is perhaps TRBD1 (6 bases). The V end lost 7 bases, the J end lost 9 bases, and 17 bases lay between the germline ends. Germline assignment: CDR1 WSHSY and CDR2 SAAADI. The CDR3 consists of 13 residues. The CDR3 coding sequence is TGCGCCAGCACCCAGATCTCAGGGGTAACGCAGTATTTT. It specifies CASTQISGVTQYF.

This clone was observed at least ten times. The CDR3 here is CASNTGSTGANVLTF. CDR3 coding DNA: TGTGCCAGTAATACAGGGTCTACTGGGGCCAACGTCCTGACTTTC. This chain joins TRBV19 and TRBJ2-6; tentative D call: TRBD1 (6 bases). Germline assignment: CDR1 LNHDA and CDR2 SQIVND (reference sequence). CDR3 size: 15 residues. Trimming removed 7 bases at V and 2 bases at J, with 12 bases between.

The CDR3 nucleotides read TGCGCCAGCAGCCAAGTTCGCAGGGTAGAAAAACTGTTTTTT. It specifies CASSQVRRVEKLFF. The chain links TRBV4-1 to TRBJ1-4; tentative D call: TRBD1 (5 bases). Germline V gene data show CDR1 as MGHRA and CDR2 as YSYEKL. The CDR3 runs to 14 residues. Trimming stripped 1 base from V and 8 bases from J, with 11 bases between.

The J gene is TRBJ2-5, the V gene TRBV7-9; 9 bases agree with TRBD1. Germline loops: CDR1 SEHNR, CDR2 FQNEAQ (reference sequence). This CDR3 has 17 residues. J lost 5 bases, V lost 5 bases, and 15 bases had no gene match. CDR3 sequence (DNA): TGTGCCAGCAGCCCTAGACAGGGGGGAAACGTTAAGGAGACCCAGTACTTC. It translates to CASSPRQGGNVKETQYF.

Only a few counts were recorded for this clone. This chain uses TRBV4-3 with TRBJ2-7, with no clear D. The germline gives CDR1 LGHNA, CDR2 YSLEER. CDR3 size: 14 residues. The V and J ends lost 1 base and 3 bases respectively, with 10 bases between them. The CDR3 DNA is TGCGCCAGCAGCCAAGCTAACGGTCACTACGAGCAGTACTTC. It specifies CASSQANGHYEQYF.